Following are 25 T cell receptor beta chains from one sample sequenced in a study of OX40 agonist ivuxolimab in advanced cancers. The method was immunoSEQ multiplex PCR; TCRdb's version includes in-frame clones alone and lacks a portion of them. The sample records tens of thousands of clones, approximately 90% being singletons. The sequencing used CD4+ or CD8+ T cells sorted from blood, collected in a trial of the OX40 agonist ivuxolimab. Receptors originate from an adult with an advanced solid tumor such as melanoma, head and neck, liver or kidney cancer.

The V gene is TRBV27, the J gene TRBJ1-6; 8 nucleotides match TRBD1. V lost 9 bases, J lost 7 bases, and 5 bases stayed unmatched. Germline assignment: CDR1 MNHEY and CDR2 SMNVEV (reference sequence). This CDR3 has 13 amino acids. Written as DNA, the CDR3 is TGTGCCAGTAGATGGACAGGGAATTCACCCCTCCACTTT. Encoded protein: CASRWTGNSPLHF.

The CDR3 loop reads CASSLGWSGRYNEQFF. In DNA form, the CDR3 reads TGTGCCAGCAGCCTGGGGTGGAGCGGGAGATACAATGAGCAGTTCTTC. V gene TRBV9 combines with J gene TRBJ2-1, with TRBD2 matching over 8 bases. CDR1 SGDLS and CDR2 YYNGEE come from the germline V gene. This CDR3 has 16 residues. V lost 4 bases to trimming and J lost 4 bases; unmatched junction nucleotides: 10.

The gene calls are TRBV4-3 and TRBJ2-7, with TRBD1 matching over 9 bases. Germline V gene sequence: CDR1 LGHNA, CDR2 YSLEER. J was trimmed by 2 bases and V by 0 bases; bases with no gene match: 5. The CDR3 spans 16 residues. Here the CDR3 reads CASSQDSRTGAYEQYF. CDR3 DNA sequence: TGCGCCAGCAGCCAAGATTCCCGGACAGGGGCCTACGAGCAGTACTTC.

J is TRBJ1-1 and V is TRBV10-1; the match to TRBD1 covers 8 bases. J was trimmed by 0 bases and V by 11 bases; bases with no gene match: 5. The CDR3 has 13 residues. CDR1 WNHNN and CDR2 SYGVQD come from the germline V gene (reference sequence). CDR3 protein: CARQGPMNTEAFF. The CDR3 DNA follows: TGCGCCCGACAGGGGCCCATGAACACTGAAGCTTTCTTT.

J is TRBJ2-7 and V is TRBV7-9, with TRBD2 matching over 11 bases. This CDR3 is built from 16 residues. V lost 0 bases, J lost 3 bases, and 4 bases stayed unmatched. Germline V CDR1 and CDR2: SEHNR, FQNEAQ (reference sequence). CDR3 DNA sequence: TGTGCCAGCAGCTTAGCTTCGGGGACTAGCGGCTACGAGCAGTACTTC. Its translation: CASSLASGTSGYEQYF. Drawing the rest from reference TRBV7-9 and TRBJ2-7, the complete variable domain is DTGVSQNPRHKITKRGQNVTFRCDPISEHNRLYWYRQTLGQGPEFLTYFQNEAQLEKSRLLSDRFSAERPKGSFSTLEIQRTEQGDSAMYLCASSLASGTSGYEQYFGPGTRLTVT.

V gene TRBV28 combines with J gene TRBJ2-1; 8 bases fit TRBD2. Unmatched junction bases numbered 9, after V lost 4 bases and J lost 1 base. Germline-derived CDR1 and CDR2 are MDHEN and SYDVKM. The CDR3 loop spans 17 amino acids. The CDR3 DNA sequence: TGTGCCAGCAGTTCTCCCCAACTAGCGGCTTCCTACAATGAGCAGTTCTTC. This encodes CASSSPQLAASYNEQFF.

The chain couples TRBV7-9 to TRBJ2-7, with TRBD1 matching over 8 bases. CDR1 and CDR2 from the germline V gene are SEHNR and FQNEAQ (reference sequence). The CDR3 spans 11 residues. This chain's CDR3 is CATGGSYEQYF. The CDR3 nucleotides read TGTGCTACAGGGGGCTCCTACGAGCAGTACTTC.

The V gene is TRBV5-6, the J gene TRBJ1-5, with 9 nucleotides matching TRBD1. The V gene's germline CDR1 is SGHDT and CDR2 YYEEEE. Losses at the gene ends were 3 bases for V and 0 bases for J; bases not matched to a gene: 13. This CDR3 region has 19 residues. The CDR3 nucleotides read TGTGCCAGCAGCTCTCAAGGGGACAGGGCACATGTTAGCAATCAGCCCCAGCATTTT. This gives the protein CASSSQGDRAHVSNQPQHF. The variable domain in full, with the rest retrieved from reference TRBV5-6 and TRBJ1-5, is DAGVTQSPTHLIKTRGQQVTLRCSPKSGHDTVSWYQQALGQGPQFIFQYYEEEERQRGNFPDRFSGHQFPNYSSELNVNALLLGDSALYLCASSSQGDRAHVSNQPQHFGDGTRLSIL.

CDR3 loop: CASSDQGFTSTDTQYF. CDR3 in DNA: TGTGCCAGCAGCGATCAGGGATTTACTAGCACAGATACGCAGTATTTT. The genes are TRBV9 and TRBJ2-3, with D possibly being TRBD1 (5 bases). Trimming removed 3 bases at V and 0 bases at J, with 14 bases between. CDR3 length equals 16 residues. Germline-derived CDR1 and CDR2 are SGDLS and YYNGEE.

V gene TRBV11-3 combines with J gene TRBJ2-3; TRBD2 matches at 8 bases. The germline V gene has CDR1 SGHNT and CDR2 YENEEA. The CDR3 loop spans 15 amino acids. Losses at the gene ends were 2 bases for V and 2 bases for J; bases not matched to a gene: 3. The CDR3 DNA follows: TGTGCCAGCAGCTTATCAGCGGGGGTCACAGATACGCAGTATTTT. This sequence encodes CASSLSAGVTDTQYF.

The rearrangement links TRBV11-3 to TRBJ2-2, with D uncertain. CDR1 and CDR2 (germline): SGHNT, YENEEA. The length of the CDR3 is 15 residues. The V and J ends lost 0 bases and 4 bases respectively, with 9 bases between them. In nucleotides, the CDR3 is TGTGCCAGCAGCTTAGATGGGCCGAGCACCGGGGAGCTGTTTTTT. Its protein is CASSLDGPSTGELFF.

This rearrangement joins TRBV13 to TRBJ2-7; 9 nucleotides line up with TRBD1. The CDR3 length is 15 residues. J was trimmed by 6 bases and V by 0 bases; bases with no gene match: 6. CDR1 is PRHDT and CDR2 is FYEKMQ in the germline V gene (reference sequence). CDR3 coding DNA: TGTGCCAGCAGCTTAGGGGACAGGGGAAGGGGCGAGCAGTACTTC. Translated: CASSLGDRGRGEQYF.

This chain links TRBV15 with TRBJ2-3, with 10 positions matching TRBD2. This CDR3 is 15 amino acids long. Germline V gene sequence: CDR1 LNHNV, CDR2 YYDKDF (reference sequence). V was clipped by 1 base and J by 4 bases; unmatched bases: 2. CDR3 region: CATSRASGSPDTQYF. CDR3 nucleotides: TGTGCCACCAGCAGAGCTAGCGGGAGTCCAGATACGCAGTATTTT.

Comment on this clone: One end of the junction varies from germline; a read error may be responsible. The V gene is TRBV5-4, the J gene TRBJ1-2; 9 bases are a match to TRBD1. This CDR3 has 17 amino acids. Germline CDR1 SGHNT, CDR2 YYREEE (reference sequence). CDR3 bases: TGCGCCAGCAGCCATCACCACTCTGGACAGGGGAAGAATGGCTACACCTTC. Encoded protein: CASSHHHSGQGKNGYTF. Complete variable domain (other parts from reference TRBV5-4 and TRBJ1-2): ETGVTQSPTHLIKTRGQQVTLRCSSQSGHNTVSWYQQALGQGPQFIFQYYREEENGRGNFPPRFSGLQFPNYSSELNVNALELDDSALYLCASSHHHSGQGKNGYTFGSGTRLTVV.

The V and J genes are TRBV5-1 and TRBJ2-7, with TRBD2 matching over 7 bases. This CDR3 has 14 residues. Germline CDR1 is SGHRS and CDR2 is YFSETQ. V lost 2 bases, J lost 4 bases, and 6 bases stayed unmatched. CDR3 nucleotides: TGCGCCAGCAGCTTAGCGGGACCCATTTACGAGCAGTACTTC. Its translation is CASSLAGPIYEQYF.

The chain couples TRBV4-3 to TRBJ2-7; 7 nucleotides agree with TRBD2. The J call is in doubt because the DNA end fits TRBJ2-5 better. This CDR3 has 17 amino acids. CDR1 LGHNA and CDR2 YSLEER come from the germline V gene. CDR3 nucleotides: TGCGCCAGCAGCCAAGATCGGGCGGGAGAGTCGGGAGAGACCCAGTACTTC. Its protein is CASSQDRAGESGETQYF.

This clone showed up just once. The chain couples TRBV13 to TRBJ2-3; a weak D match, TRBD1 (6 bases). Germline V gene lookup returns CDR1 PRHDT and CDR2 FYEKMQ (reference sequence). The CDR3 runs to 18 residues. V was trimmed by 8 bases and J by 2 bases, leaving 26 bases between them. The CDR3 sequence is CASSDAGMDRINTDTQYF. CDR3 nucleotides: TGTGCCAGCTCCGACGCCGGAATGGACAGAATAAACACAGATACGCAGTATTTT.

The sample holds a few counts of this clone. The chain employs TRBV19 and TRBJ1-5, with 7 bases identical to TRBD1. Germline CDR1 LNHDA, CDR2 SQIVND (reference sequence). This CDR3 has 13 residues. Unmatched junction bases numbered 6, after V lost 9 bases and J lost 4 bases. The CDR3 sequence is CARGTELNQPQHF. The CDR3 coding sequence is TGTGCCAGGGGGACAGAACTAAATCAGCCCCAGCATTTT.

This sequence joins TRBV7-6 and TRBJ2-5; possible D gene TRBD1, 6 bases. The DNA matches TRBJ2-7 better at its end, which makes the J call doubtful. Germline assignment: CDR1 SGHVS and CDR2 FNYEAQ. This CDR3 region has 12 residues. DNA for the CDR3: TGTGCCAGCAGCACAGGGATCCACGAGCAGTACTTC. This encodes CASSTGIHEQYF.

The rearrangement links TRBV6-5 to TRBJ1-4; 9 nucleotides match TRBD1. CDR1 is MNHEY and CDR2 is SVGAGI in the germline V gene. This CDR3 region has 16 residues. V gave up 2 bases and J gave up 6 bases; unmatched junction bases: 7. The CDR3 DNA sequence: TGTGCCAGCAGTTACACTGGGACAGGGTCGGATGAAAAACTGTTTTTT. This gives the protein CASSYTGTGSDEKLFF.

This sequence joins TRBV19 and TRBJ2-7; D could derive from TRBD1 or TRBD2 (6 bases each). Germline CDR1 and CDR2: LNHDA and SQIVND (reference sequence). The CDR3 loop spans 13 amino acids. Between the trimmed V and J ends, which lost 8 bases and 2 bases, there was a span of 13 bases. CDR3 residues: CASSPGAAYEQYF. CDR3 sequence (DNA): TGTGCCAGTTCCCCGGGGGCAGCCTACGAGCAGTACTTC.

Concerning this clone: This likely stems from a read error, as it lies one base from a far larger clone. The V call is TRBV2, the J call TRBJ2-2, with 9 bases aligning to TRBD2. Losses at the gene ends were 7 bases for V and 3 bases for J; bases not matched to a gene: 12. The V gene's germline CDR1 is SNHLY and CDR2 FYNNEI. There are 17 residues in the CDR3. The CDR3 DNA reads as TGTGCCAGCAACTTGGATAGCGGGAGATCGCACACCGGGGAGCTGTTTTTT. Protein sequence: CASNLDSGRSHTGELFF.

The chain recombines TRBV5-6 with TRBJ2-7; D gene unclear. The germline V gene encodes CDR1 SGHDT and CDR2 YYEEEE. The length of the CDR3 is 15 residues. Deletions cut 1 base from V and 3 bases from J, with 14 bases between. CDR3 sequence: CASSLNGRNFYEQYF. In nucleotides, the CDR3 is TGTGCCAGCAGCTTGAATGGACGGAATTTCTACGAGCAGTACTTC.

Points on this clone: A read error may produce the germline difference seen at one junction end. CDR3: CATSERTAESNQPQHF. The CDR3 nucleotides are TGTGCCACCAGTGAAAGGACAGCCGAGAGCAATCAGCCCCAGCATTTT. This sequence joins TRBV6-1 and TRBJ1-5; a possible D gene is TRBD1 (6 bases). The CDR3 sequence is 16 residues long. Germline CDR1 reads MNHNS; CDR2 reads SASEGT.

V is TRBV4-1 and J is TRBJ1-1, with D uncertain. CDR1 and CDR2 (germline): MGHRA, YSYEKL. V lost 0 bases and J lost 2, with 10 bases in between. The CDR3 contains 15 residues. The CDR3 spells CASSQEGFQNTEAFF. The CDR3 DNA is TGCGCCAGCAGCCAAGAAGGGTTCCAAAACACTGAAGCTTTCTTT.